This T cell receptor beta chain originates from a study of shared clonotypes between healthy human individuals. Overall study: A donor's plate count was three for CD4 naive and three for CD4 memory; CD8 naive had two and CD8 memory one.

The repertoire was sequenced with immunoSEQ multiplex PCR; TCRdb's copy has only in-frame clones and lacks some. Of under 1,900,000 clones in the sample, about 98.5% are singletons; the top ten hold around 0.38%. Points from the study as a whole: Rarefaction curves obtained for sorted subsets showed sequencing incomplete despite large depth.

This CDR3 spans 14 amino acids. Germline V lookup: CDR1 SGHRS, CDR2 YFSETQ. V shed 7 bases and J 4 bases; nucleotides not matched to a gene: 8. As regards this clone: What it binds is not known.

The sequence was collected from a man between 25 and 39 years old in good health. The sequencing sample was made of naive CD4+ T cells sorted from blood. Subset specified: CD45RA+ positively selected. The V and J genes are TRBV5-1 and TRBJ1-1; TRBD1 matches at 9 bases. The CDR3 DNA is TGCGCCAGCGGCCCGACAGGGGGAGGCACTGAAGCTTTCTTT. It translates to CASGPTGGGTEAFF.